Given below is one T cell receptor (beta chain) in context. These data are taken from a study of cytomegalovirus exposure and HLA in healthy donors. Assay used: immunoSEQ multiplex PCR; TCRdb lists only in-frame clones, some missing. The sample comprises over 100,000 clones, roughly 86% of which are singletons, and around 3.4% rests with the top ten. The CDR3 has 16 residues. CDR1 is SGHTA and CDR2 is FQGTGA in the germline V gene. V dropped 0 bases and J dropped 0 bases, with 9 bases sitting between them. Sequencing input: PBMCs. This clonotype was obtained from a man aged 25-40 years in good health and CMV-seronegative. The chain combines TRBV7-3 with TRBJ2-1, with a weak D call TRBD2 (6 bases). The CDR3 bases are TGTGCCAGCAGCTTAACTGGGGGGAGCTCCTACAATGAGCAGTTCTTC. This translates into CASSLTGGSSYNEQFF.